These T cell receptor beta chains were read from a single sample in a study of cytomegalovirus exposure and HLA in healthy donors. Profiled with immunoSEQ multiplex PCR; TCRdb holds only in-frame clones, not every one. The table includes 70,000 to 75,000 clones, over 90% detected once. The specimen sequenced was PBMCs. The source of these receptors is a woman aged 18-29 years in good health and CMV-seronegative. Each CDR3 is given with its conserved first and last residue. Fields, in order: CDR3 length, V gene, D gene, J gene, clone size, CDR3 protein, CDR3 DNA. The D gene is left open where the match is weak. Clone size, where shown, is once, few, many, or a class for clones that have expanded.

>14|TRBV7-2|TRBD2|TRBJ2-7|.
CASSLVTSGGEQYF
TGTGCCAGCAGCTTAGTAACTAGCGGGGGCGAGCAGTACTTC
>15|TRBV6-5|TRBD1|TRBJ1-5|once
CASRLTGISNQPQHF
TGTGCCAGCAGATTGACAGGGATAAGCAATCAGCCCCAGCATTTT
>15|TRBV10-3|TRBD2|TRBJ2-7|.
CAISESTSASYEQYF
TGTGCCATCAGTGAGTCGACTAGCGCTAGCTACGAGCAGTACTTC
>18|TRBV5-6|TRBD2|TRBJ2-2|.
CASSLGYLAGANTGELFF
TGTGCCAGCAGCTTGGGGTACTTAGCGGGGGCGAACACCGGGGAGCTGTTTTTT
>15|TRBV9|TRBD1|TRBJ1-5|.
CASSAGGSGDQPQHF
TGTGCCAGCAGCGCAGGGGGCTCAGGAGATCAGCCCCAGCATTTT
>16|TRBV9|TRBD2|TRBJ2-1|.
CASSVGGGEGYNEQFF
TGTGCCAGCAGCGTAGGTGGGGGGGAGGGCTACAATGAGCAGTTCTTC
>13|TRBV6-1|TRBD1|TRBJ1-5|.
CASKTGGGQPQHF
TGTGCCAGCAAGACAGGGGGAGGTCAGCCCCAGCATTTT
>15|TRBV7-9|TRBD1|TRBJ1-1|few
CASSGEQGLSTEAFF
TGTGCCAGCAGCGGTGAACAGGGGCTAAGCACTGAAGCTTTCTTT
>15|TRBV2|TRBD2|TRBJ2-3|.
CASSEKGLVGYTQYF
TGTGCCAGCAGTGAAAAGGGACTAGTCGGTTATACGCAGTATTTT
>18|TRBV11-2|TRBD2|TRBJ2-7|.
CASSLERTSGSFSYEQYF
TGTGCCAGCAGCTTAGAAAGGACTAGCGGGAGTTTTTCCTACGAGCAGTACTTC
>19|TRBV4-3|TRBD1|TRBJ1-4|.
CASSQDRGVLGTTNEKLFF
TGCGCCAGCAGCCAGGACAGGGGAGTATTGGGAACAACTAATGAAAAACTGTTTTTT
>15|TRBV18|.|TRBJ2-1|.
CASSPLQEYYNEQFF
TGTGCCAGCTCACCCCTACAGGAGTACTACAATGAGCAGTTCTTC
>14|TRBV9|TRBD2|TRBJ2-3|.
CASSSGLITDTQYF
TGTGCCAGCAGCTCGGGACTAATTACAGATACGCAGTATTTT
>14|TRBV7-9|.|TRBJ2-1|.
CASMWQGRYNEQFF
TGTGCCAGCATGTGGCAGGGGCGATACAATGAGCAGTTCTTC
>13|TRBV5-1|.|TRBJ1-1|.
CASSLTSNTEAFF
TGCGCCAGCAGCTTGACGAGCAACACTGAAGCTTTCTTT
>14|TRBV28|.|TRBJ2-2|.
CASSSLGDTGELFF
TGTGCCAGCAGTTCCCTAGGGGACACCGGGGAGCTGTTTTTT
>15|TRBV2|.|TRBJ2-3|.
CASSDGGKHTDTQYF
TGTGCCAGCAGTGACGGCGGGAAACACACAGATACGCAGTATTTT
>14|TRBV6-1|TRBD1|TRBJ1-5|.
CASTRGQGDNPQHF
TGTGCCTCCACACGGGGACAGGGTGATAATCCCCAGCATTTT
>14|TRBV30|.|TRBJ2-3|.
CAGEFTASTDTQYF
TGTGCCGGAGAGTTTACGGCCAGCACAGATACGCAGTATTTT
>16|TRBV4-1|TRBD1|TRBJ1-5|.
CASSQASGQGFQPQHF
TGCGCCAGCAGCCAAGCTTCGGGACAGGGTTTTCAGCCCCAGCATTTT
>18|TRBV5-4|TRBD2|TRBJ2-3|.
CASSLESKAGGQVDTQYF
TGTGCCAGCAGCTTGGAATCTAAGGCGGGGGGCCAGGTCGATACGCAGTATTTT
>15|TRBV14|TRBD1|TRBJ1-1|.
CASSLSTGAGTEAFF
TGTGCCAGCAGCCTTTCGACAGGGGCGGGTACTGAAGCTTTCTTT
>12|TRBV19|.|TRBJ1-2|.
CASFLTGIGYTF
TGTGCCAGTTTCCTCACAGGGATCGGCTACACCTTC
>14|TRBV18|TRBD2|TRBJ2-1|.
CASSPLAGDNEQFF
TGTGCCAGCTCACCGCTAGCGGGTGACAATGAGCAGTTCTTC
>13|TRBV27|.|TRBJ2-7|.
CASRPIGAYEQYF
TGTGCCAGCAGACCAATCGGGGCCTACGAGCAGTACTTC
>17|TRBV4-2|TRBD2|TRBJ2-3|.
CASSQDPSGGYTDTQYF
TGTGCCAGCAGCCAAGATCCCAGCGGGGGATACACAGATACGCAGTATTTT
>16|TRBV11-2|TRBD2|TRBJ2-3|.
CASSLGGLADTDTQYF
TGTGCCAGCAGCTTAGGGGGACTAGCTGACACAGATACGCAGTATTTT
>19|TRBV11-2|TRBD2|TRBJ2-1|.
CASRATGLAGQSSYNEQFF
TGTGCCAGCAGGGCTACGGGACTAGCGGGACAGAGCTCCTACAATGAGCAGTTCTTC
>16|TRBV30|.|TRBJ1-6|.
CAWSTPRGFYNSPLHF
TGTGCCTGGAGTACACCCCGGGGGTTCTATAATTCACCCCTCCACTTT
>14|TRBV19|TRBD1|TRBJ2-2|once
CASTRDSGTGELFF
TGTGCCAGTACAAGGGACAGTGGGACCGGGGAGCTGTTTTTT
>16|TRBV5-1|TRBD1|TRBJ2-3|.
CASSVQGAVGTDTQYF
TGCGCCAGCAGTGTCCAGGGGGCGGTCGGCACAGATACGCAGTATTTT
>11|TRBV7-9|.|TRBJ1-4|.
CASSFGPVRFF
TGTGCCAGCAGCTTTGGGCCCGTAAGGTTTTTT
>15|TRBV9|.|TRBJ2-5|.
CASNQGGGPQETQYF
TGTGCCAGCAACCAAGGGGGGGGGCCCCAAGAGACCCAGTACTTC
>15|TRBV9|TRBD1|TRBJ1-6|.
CASSVGGTGNSPLHF
TGTGCCAGCAGCGTAGGGGGGACAGGGAATTCACCCCTCCACTTT
>16|TRBV2|TRBD1|TRBJ2-7|.
CASENWPRQGSYEQYF
TGTGCCAGCGAAAACTGGCCGCGACAGGGAAGCTACGAGCAGTACTTC
>16|TRBV11-2|.|TRBJ1-6|.
CASSSRVSREGSPLHF
TGTGCCAGCAGCTCTCGCGTCTCCCGGGAGGGTTCACCCCTCCACTTT
>10|TRBV29-1|.|TRBJ1-1|.
CSVGHGEAFF
TGCAGCGTTGGACACGGTGAAGCTTTCTTT
>15|TRBV5-7|TRBD2|TRBJ2-7|.
CASSSGLAGHYEQYF
TGTGCCAGCAGCTCGGGACTAGCGGGGCACTACGAGCAGTACTTC
>18|TRBV27|TRBD1|TRBJ2-6|.
CASSPGQGSSSGANVLTF
TGTGCCAGCAGTCCCGGACAGGGTAGCTCCTCTGGGGCCAACGTCCTGACTTTC
>13|TRBV27|.|TRBJ2-7|.
CASGPGNSYEQYF
TGTGCCAGCGGCCCGGGGAACTCCTACGAGCAGTACTTC
>17|TRBV2|TRBD1|TRBJ2-1|.
CASETPGTGGSYNEQFF
TGTGCCAGCGAAACCCCCGGGACAGGGGGCTCCTACAATGAGCAGTTCTTC
>16|TRBV10-1|TRBD1|TRBJ1-5|.
CASRSGTGGGNQPQHF
TGCGCCAGCCGATCCGGGACAGGGGGCGGCAATCAGCCCCAGCATTTT